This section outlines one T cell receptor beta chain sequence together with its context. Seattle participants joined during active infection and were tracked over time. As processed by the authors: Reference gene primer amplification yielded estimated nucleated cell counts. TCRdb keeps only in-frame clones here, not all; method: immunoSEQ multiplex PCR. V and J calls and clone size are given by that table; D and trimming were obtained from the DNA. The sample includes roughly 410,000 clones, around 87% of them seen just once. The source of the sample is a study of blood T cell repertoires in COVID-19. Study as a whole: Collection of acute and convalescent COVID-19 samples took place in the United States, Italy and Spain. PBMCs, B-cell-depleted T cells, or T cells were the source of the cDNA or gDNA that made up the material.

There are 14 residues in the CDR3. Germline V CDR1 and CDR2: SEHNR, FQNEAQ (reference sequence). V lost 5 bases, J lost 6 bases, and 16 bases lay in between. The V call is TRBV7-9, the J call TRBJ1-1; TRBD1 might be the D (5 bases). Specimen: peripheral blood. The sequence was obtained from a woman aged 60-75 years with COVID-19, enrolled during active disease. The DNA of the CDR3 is TGTGCCAGCAGCCGCCTCGGGGGTAGGGCTGAAGCTTTCTTT. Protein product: CASSRLGGRAEAFF.